These T cell receptor beta chains were read from a single sample in a study of vaccination effects on CD4 cells after COVID-19. Using immunoSEQ multiplex PCR, the repertoire was profiled, and TCRdb retains in-frame clones only, with some absent. The table includes about 45,000 clones, around 70% detected once. Antigen specificity for these receptors is unknown. The starting material was CD4+ T cells from PBMCs cultured without peptide, obtained after COVID-19 vaccination. These receptors originate from a human donor who received a COVID-19 vaccine. CDR3s include the opening cysteine and the closing phenylalanine or tryptophan. A D gene is named only where the DNA matches it firmly. Clone size, where shown, is once, few, many, or a class for clones that have expanded.

clone size: few; J gene: TRBJ2-2; V gene: TRBV18; D gene: -; CDR3 protein: CASSPSNTGELFF; CDR3 DNA: TGTGCCAGCTCACCCAGTAACACCGGGGAGCTGTTTTTT
clone size: -; J gene: TRBJ2-3; V gene: TRBV3-1/TRBV3-2; D gene: TRBD1; CDR3 protein: CASSQVGQGATDTQYF; CDR3 DNA: TGTGCCAGCAGCCAAGTAGGACAGGGGGCCACAGATACGCAGTATTTT
clone size: -; J gene: TRBJ2-4; V gene: TRBV7-9; D gene: -; CDR3 protein: CASTGLAKNIQYF; CDR3 DNA: TGTGCCAGCACAGGACTAGCCAAAAACATTCAGTACTTC
clone size: -; J gene: TRBJ2-7; V gene: TRBV5-1; D gene: -; CDR3 protein: CASSLTRVEQYF; CDR3 DNA: TGCGCCAGCAGCTTGACACGCGTCGAGCAGTACTTC
clone size: -; J gene: TRBJ2-7; V gene: TRBV5-1; D gene: -; CDR3 protein: CASSLAIVSYEQYF; CDR3 DNA: TGCGCCAGCAGCTTGGCTATAGTCTCCTACGAGCAGTACTTC
clone size: -; J gene: TRBJ2-5; V gene: TRBV24-1; D gene: -; CDR3 protein: CATSAPGQGRETQYF; CDR3 DNA: TGTGCCACCAGTGCCCCGGGGCAGGGACGGGAGACCCAGTACTTC
clone size: -; J gene: TRBJ2-5; V gene: TRBV6-5; D gene: -; CDR3 protein: CASSYGAMGREETQYF; CDR3 DNA: TGTGCCAGCAGTTATGGGGCAATGGGCCGGGAAGAGACCCAGTACTTC
clone size: -; J gene: TRBJ2-1; V gene: TRBV6-1; D gene: -; CDR3 protein: CASSELFTSSENEQFF; CDR3 DNA: TGTGCCAGCAGTGAATTGTTCACCAGCAGTGAGAATGAGCAGTTCTTC
clone size: once; J gene: TRBJ2-5; V gene: TRBV30; D gene: -; CDR3 protein: CAWSTGSAETQYF; CDR3 DNA: TGTGCCTGGTCTACAGGGTCGGCAGAGACCCAGTACTTC
clone size: -; J gene: TRBJ2-7; V gene: TRBV9; D gene: -; CDR3 protein: CASSVSHRENEQYF; CDR3 DNA: TGTGCCAGCAGCGTATCGCACAGGGAGAACGAGCAGTACTTC
clone size: -; J gene: TRBJ1-2; V gene: TRBV3-1/TRBV3-2; D gene: TRBD1; CDR3 protein: CASSPTGFYGYTF; CDR3 DNA: TGTGCCAGCAGCCCGACAGGGTTCTATGGCTACACCTTC
clone size: -; J gene: TRBJ1-2; V gene: TRBV5-6; D gene: TRBD1; CDR3 protein: CASSLVAGGEGYTF; CDR3 DNA: TGTGCCAGCAGCTTGGTGGCAGGGGGCGAAGGCTACACCTTC
clone size: -; J gene: TRBJ1-3; V gene: TRBV2; D gene: -; CDR3 protein: CASSVEHSNSGNTIYF; CDR3 DNA: TGTGCCAGCAGTGTGGAGCACTCCAACTCTGGAAACACCATATATTTT
clone size: few; J gene: TRBJ2-3; V gene: TRBV18; D gene: -; CDR3 protein: CASSPPNQRGTDTQYF; CDR3 DNA: TGTGCCAGCTCACCACCGAACCAGCGGGGCACAGATACGCAGTATTTT
clone size: once; J gene: TRBJ1-5; V gene: TRBV3-1/TRBV3-2; D gene: -; CDR3 protein: CASSQQNNQPQHF; CDR3 DNA: TGTGCCAGCAGCCAACAGAATAATCAGCCCCAGCATTTT
clone size: once; J gene: TRBJ2-1; V gene: TRBV19; D gene: -; CDR3 protein: CASSLFGLRDEQFF; CDR3 DNA: TGTGCCAGTTCCCTTTTTGGGCTGAGGGATGAGCAGTTCTTC
clone size: once; J gene: TRBJ2-3; V gene: TRBV7-6; D gene: -; CDR3 protein: CASSLGFAGSDTQYF; CDR3 DNA: TGTGCCAGCAGCTTAGGTTTTGCTGGGAGCGATACGCAGTATTTT
clone size: -; J gene: TRBJ2-2; V gene: TRBV18; D gene: -; CDR3 protein: CASSPFRGGTPGELFF; CDR3 DNA: TGTGCCAGCTCACCATTTCGCGGAGGGACCCCCGGGGAGCTGTTTTTT
clone size: -; J gene: TRBJ2-7; V gene: TRBV18; D gene: TRBD1; CDR3 protein: CASSPTGGLGSYEQYF; CDR3 DNA: TGTGCCAGCTCACCAACAGGGGGCTTAGGGTCCTACGAGCAGTACTTC
clone size: -; J gene: TRBJ1-1; V gene: TRBV5-5; D gene: TRBD1; CDR3 protein: CASSLLGGTGRTEAFF; CDR3 DNA: TGTGCCAGCAGCTTGCTTGGCGGGACAGGGCGCACTGAAGCTTTCTTT
clone size: -; J gene: TRBJ1-4; V gene: TRBV27; D gene: -; CDR3 protein: CASSLSSKHDEKLFF; CDR3 DNA: TGTGCCAGCAGTTTAAGTAGCAAACATGATGAAAAACTGTTTTTT
clone size: -; J gene: TRBJ2-7; V gene: TRBV7-9; D gene: TRBD1; CDR3 protein: CASRKDLGQGGSYEQYF; CDR3 DNA: TGTGCCAGCCGCAAAGACCTCGGACAGGGTGGATCCTACGAGCAGTACTTC
clone size: -; J gene: TRBJ2-3; V gene: TRBV7-6; D gene: TRBD2; CDR3 protein: CASSLKSGRAEVGTQYF; CDR3 DNA: TGTGCCAGCAGCCTAAAGAGCGGGAGGGCCGAGGTTGGTACGCAGTATTTT
clone size: -; J gene: TRBJ2-1; V gene: TRBV29-1; D gene: -; CDR3 protein: CSVEDPGNYNEQFF; CDR3 DNA: TGCAGCGTTGAAGATCCAGGTAACTACAATGAGCAGTTCTTC
clone size: -; J gene: TRBJ1-1; V gene: TRBV29-1; D gene: -; CDR3 protein: CSVDSPATDAFF; CDR3 DNA: TGCAGCGTTGATAGTCCAGCGACAGATGCTTTCTTT
clone size: -; J gene: TRBJ1-1; V gene: TRBV6-5; D gene: -; CDR3 protein: CASSYSARNTEAFF; CDR3 DNA: TGTGCCAGCAGTTACTCAGCTAGGAACACTGAAGCTTTCTTT
clone size: -; J gene: TRBJ1-5; V gene: TRBV6-5; D gene: TRBD1; CDR3 protein: CASSSGQGDQPQHF; CDR3 DNA: TGTGCCAGCAGCTCTGGACAGGGGGATCAGCCCCAGCATTTT
clone size: -; J gene: TRBJ1-2; V gene: TRBV4-1; D gene: TRBD1; CDR3 protein: CASSQAQGNRGYTF; CDR3 DNA: TGCGCCAGCAGCCAGGCACAGGGGAATCGTGGCTACACCTTC
clone size: once; J gene: TRBJ2-5; V gene: TRBV18; D gene: -; CDR3 protein: CASSRLTIQETQYF; CDR3 DNA: TGTGCCAGCTCACGACTAACGATCCAAGAGACCCAGTACTTC
clone size: -; J gene: TRBJ2-3; V gene: TRBV11-2; D gene: TRBD1; CDR3 protein: CASSLDRGLSTDTQYF; CDR3 DNA: TGTGCCAGCAGCTTAGACAGGGGGCTTTCCACAGATACGCAGTATTTT
clone size: -; J gene: TRBJ2-3; V gene: TRBV27; D gene: TRBD2; CDR3 protein: CASSSPATSGRGDTQYF; CDR3 DNA: TGTGCCAGCAGTTCGCCGGCGACTAGCGGGAGAGGAGATACGCAGTATTTT